A single TCR beta chain is shown here with its context. The data originate from a study of T cell changes during pregnancy in multiple sclerosis. V lost 5 bases and J 5 bases, leaving 15 bases between the germline ends. This CDR3 is 15 amino acids long. CDR1 and CDR2 from the germline V gene are MNHEY and SVGAGI. The assay was immunoSEQ multiplex PCR, and TCRdb's table has in-frame clones only and misses some. The sample lists 40,000 to 45,000 clones; approximately 90% were seen once. The chain recombines TRBV6-5 with TRBJ1-4, with unresolved D. The input for sequencing was CD4+ T cells from peripheral blood mononuclear cells, taken in the third trimester of pregnancy. This receptor was identified in a female donor with multiple sclerosis, enrolled in a pregnancy study. CDR3 DNA: TGTGCCAGCAGTCGAGGGTTAATCTCGAATGAAAAACTGTTTTTT. It specifies CASSRGLISNEKLFF.